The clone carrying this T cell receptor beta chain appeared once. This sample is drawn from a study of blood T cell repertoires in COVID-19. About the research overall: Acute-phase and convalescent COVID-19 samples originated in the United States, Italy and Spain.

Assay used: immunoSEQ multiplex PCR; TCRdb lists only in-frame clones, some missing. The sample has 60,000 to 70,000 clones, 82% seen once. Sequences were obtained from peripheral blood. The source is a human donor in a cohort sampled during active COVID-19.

DNA for the CDR3: TGTGCCAGCAGCCAAGGATCCTCGCGGGGGAAAGAGACCCAGTACTTC. Its translation is CASSQGSSRGKETQYF. The V gene is TRBV3-1 (or the pseudogene TRBV3-2), the J gene TRBJ2-5, with 7 positions matching TRBD2. V was pared by 1 base and J by 3 bases, with 8 bases of the junction left unmatched. Per the germline V gene, CDR1 is LGHDT and CDR2 is YNNKEL (reference sequence). The CDR3 consists of 16 residues.